This passage covers 20 T cell receptor beta chains from one sample sequenced in a study of blood T cell repertoires in COVID-19. Profiled with immunoSEQ multiplex PCR; TCRdb holds only in-frame clones, not every one. The table includes over 200,000 clones, just over 85% detected once. Material for sequencing was peripheral blood. The receptors here all came from a man aged 25-40 years who had recovered from COVID-19.

The chain links TRBV10-2 to TRBJ2-5; 10 positions match TRBD2. The CDR3 runs to 15 residues. Germline CDR1 is WSHSY and CDR2 is SAAADI. The V segment lost 6 bases and the J segment 2 bases; nucleotides outside the gene matches: 6. CDR3 region: CASSFGLAVQETQYF. For the CDR3, the DNA is TGCGCCAGCAGCTTCGGACTAGCGGTACAAGAGACCCAGTACTTC.

This chain connects TRBV10-3 to TRBJ2-2; 9 bases map to TRBD1. This CDR3 has 15 amino acids. Per the germline V gene, CDR1 is ENHRY and CDR2 is SYGVKD. Trimming cost V 5 bases and J 5 bases; bases outside gene matches: 6. The CDR3 sequence: CAISRQGGETGELFF. CDR3 nucleotides: TGTGCCATCAGTAGACAGGGGGGAGAGACCGGGGAGCTGTTTTTT.

The V gene is TRBV7-8, the J gene TRBJ2-3; 12 bases are a match to TRBD2. The CDR3 covers 17 residues. The germline V gene encodes CDR1 SGHVS and CDR2 FQNEAQ. V was clipped by 5 bases and J by 5 bases; unmatched bases: 11. The CDR3 protein is CASSPPQLAGGLDTQYF. The CDR3 DNA sequence: TGTGCCAGCAGCCCGCCCCAACTAGCGGGGGGCTTAGATACGCAGTATTTT.

The CDR3 is CASSHGQGYEQYF. CDR3 nucleotides: TGTGCCAGCTCTCACGGACAGGGCTACGAGCAGTACTTC. The V call is TRBV18, the J call TRBJ2-7; 8 bases line up with TRBD1. CDR1 and CDR2 from the germline V gene are KGHSH and LQKENI. There are 13 residues in the CDR3. Unmatched junction bases numbered 4, after V lost 6 bases and J lost 3 bases.

The V gene is TRBV9, the J gene TRBJ1-4; no definite D call. Trimming cost V 0 bases and J 1 base, with 7 bases left between them. This CDR3 has 15 residues. Germline CDR1 is SGDLS and CDR2 is YYNGEE. The CDR3 protein is CASSVGPITNEKLFF. The CDR3 DNA follows: TGTGCCAGCAGCGTAGGGCCCATAACTAATGAAAAACTGTTTTTT.

The chain combines TRBV2 with TRBJ1-5, with D unresolved. V was cut by 4 bases and J by 4 bases, with 8 bases left in between. The CDR3 consists of 13 residues. Looked up from germline, CDR1 is SNHLY and CDR2 is FYNNEI. In DNA, the CDR3 is TGTGCCAGCAGTGGGGAGGGAAATCAGCCCCAGCATTTT. Its protein is CASSGEGNQPQHF.

The rearrangement links TRBV7-2 to TRBJ1-5; 9 positions agree with TRBD1. This CDR3 has 17 amino acids. The germline CDR1 and CDR2 sequences are SGHTA and FQGNSA. Losses at the gene ends were 6 bases for V and 6 bases for J; bases not matched to a gene: 15. Written as DNA, the CDR3 is TGTGCCAGCAGTTACGCTCCGGGACAGGGTTTAATTCAGCCCCAGCATTTT. It is translated as CASSYAPGQGLIQPQHF. Based on the CDR3 plus reference TRBV7-2 and TRBJ1-5, the full variable domain is GAGVSQSPSNKVTEKGKDVELRCDPISGHTALYWYRQSLGQGLEFLIYFQGNSAPDKSGLPSDRFSAERTGGSVSTLTIQRTQQEDSAVYLCASSYAPGQGLIQPQHFGDGTRLSIL.

Written as DNA, the CDR3 is TGTGCCACTAGACAAGGGCCAGGGGGCGTCAATCAGCCCCAGCATTTT. As protein: CATRQGPGGVNQPQHF. The gene calls are TRBV15 and TRBJ1-5; TRBD1 agrees at 8 bases. This CDR3 is built from 16 residues. Trimming removed 9 bases from V and 3 bases from J; junction bases left unmatched: 13. Germline CDR1 LNHNV, CDR2 YYDKDF (reference sequence).

The J gene is TRBJ2-7, the V gene TRBV10-3, with D perhaps matching TRBD1 (5 bases). The V end lost 6 bases, the J end lost 2 bases, and 8 bases lay between the germline ends. The CDR3 extends over 12 amino acids. Per the germline V gene, CDR1 is ENHRY and CDR2 is SYGVKD. This CDR3 is CAIRTVTYEQYF. The CDR3 region has the DNA TGTGCCATCAGGACAGTCACCTACGAGCAGTACTTC.

The J gene is TRBJ2-7, the V gene TRBV5-1; a possible D gene is TRBD1 (6 bases). The V end lost 1 base, the J end lost 4 bases, and 12 bases lay between the germline ends. Germline assignment: CDR1 SGHRS and CDR2 YFSETQ. The CDR3 sequence is 14 residues long. In DNA form, the CDR3 reads TGCGCCAGCAGCTTGAACAGGGCCCCTTACGAGCAGTACTTC. Translation gives CASSLNRAPYEQYF.

The rearrangement joins TRBV24-1 to TRBJ2-5; 8 bases agree with TRBD1. J gave up 5 bases and V 4 bases, and 14 bases lay outside the gene matches. This CDR3 region has 17 residues. Looked up from germline, CDR1 is KGHDR and CDR2 is SFDVKD. CDR3 sequence reads: CATSDSPGQGGPETQYF. In nucleotides, the CDR3 is TGTGCCACCAGTGACTCCCCCGGACAGGGTGGGCCGGAGACCCAGTACTTC.

The rearrangement joins TRBV7-9 to TRBJ1-2; TRBD1 matches 10 bases. The CDR3 has 18 amino acids. CDR1 is SEHNR and CDR2 is FQNEAQ in the germline V gene (reference sequence). V lost 4 bases, J lost 4 bases, and 15 bases stayed unmatched. CDR3 in DNA: TGTGCCAGCAGCTCCAGCGGACAGGGGGTATCAGAAGTCTATGGCTACACCTTC. This gives the protein CASSSSGQGVSEVYGYTF.

With respect to this clone: This sample also contains other DNA sequences that code for the same CDR3. V is TRBV12-3 or TRBV12-4 and J is TRBJ2-2, with D hard to call. Trimming took 2 bases from V and 1 from J, leaving 2 bases between them. This CDR3 spans 13 amino acids. This CDR3 reads CASSLRNTGELFF. The CDR3 region has the DNA TGTGCCAGCAGTTTACGGAACACCGGGGAGCTGTTTTTT.

The chain combines TRBV19 with TRBJ1-5, with D tentatively TRBD1 (6 bases). The CDR3 is made up of 16 amino acids. Trimming stripped 6 bases from V and 1 base from J, with 16 bases between. Germline loops: CDR1 LNHDA, CDR2 SQIVND (reference sequence). The CDR3 DNA sequence: TGTGCCAGTAGCCCTGGGGGGGCATGGAGCAATCAGCCCCAGCATTTT. Amino acid sequence: CASSPGGAWSNQPQHF.

V and J are TRBV11-2 and TRBJ1-1, with 8 bases that match TRBD1. The CDR3 is made up of 14 amino acids. The V segment lost 9 bases and the J segment 5 bases; nucleotides outside the gene matches: 11. The V gene's germline CDR1 is SGHAT and CDR2 FQNNGV. Here the CDR3 reads CASAGGLRGTEAFF. CDR3 DNA sequence: TGTGCCAGTGCAGGGGGCTTGAGAGGGACTGAAGCTTTCTTT.

This chain links TRBV27 with TRBJ1-2, with D tentatively TRBD1 (6 bases). Trimming stripped 5 bases from V and 8 bases from J, with 18 bases between. CDR3 size: 14 residues. Germline lookup yields CDR1 MNHEY and CDR2 SMNVEV (reference sequence). This chain's CDR3 is CASSSTPGTPGYTF. CDR3 nucleotides: TGTGCCAGCAGTAGCACCCCCGGGACACCAGGCTACACCTTC.

This sequence joins TRBV4-1 and TRBJ1-5, with D hard to call. Germline V gene sequence: CDR1 MGHRA, CDR2 YSYEKL. Trimming pared 4 bases from V and 0 bases from J, leaving 4 bases between. The length of the CDR3 is 13 residues. The DNA for the CDR3 is TGCGCCAGCAGCCTCCTTAGCAATCAGCCCCAGCATTTT. This encodes CASSLLSNQPQHF.

This chain connects TRBV11-2 to TRBJ2-7; D is unresolved. The CDR3 runs to 12 residues. With 5 bases removed from V and 8 bases from J, the gap between germline ends came to 13 bases. From germline, CDR1 is SGHAT and CDR2 FQNNGV. The CDR3 DNA is TGTGCCAGCAGCCCCCAGGCCGTTAAGCAGTACTTC. This encodes CASSPQAVKQYF. The full variable domain, rest sourced from reference TRBV11-2 and TRBJ2-7, is EAGVAQSPRYKIIEKRQSVAFWCNPISGHATLYWYQQILGQGPKLLIQFQNNGVVDDSQLPKDRFSAERLKGVDSTLKIQPAKLEDSAVYLCASSPQAVKQYFGPGTRLTVT.

The gene calls are TRBV10-3 and TRBJ2-2, with TRBD2 as a possible D gene (6 bases). Germline V gene data show CDR1 as ENHRY and CDR2 as SYGVKD. The V and J ends lost 4 bases and 1 base respectively, with 10 bases between them. The CDR3 contains 15 residues. CDR3 nucleotide sequence: TGTGCCATCAGTGTTTACGGGGGGAACACCGGGGAGCTGTTTTTT. Protein sequence: CAISVYGGNTGELFF.

The chain is built from TRBV7-2 and TRBJ1-5; TRBD1 matches at 12 bases. V gave up 5 bases and J gave up 6 bases; unmatched junction bases: 5. Germline-derived CDR1 and CDR2 are SGHTA and FQGNSA. CDR3 length: 15 amino acids. The CDR3 DNA is TGTGCCAGCAGCGCGGGACAGGGGGCCCGTCAGCCCCAGCATTTT. This translates into CASSAGQGARQPQHF.